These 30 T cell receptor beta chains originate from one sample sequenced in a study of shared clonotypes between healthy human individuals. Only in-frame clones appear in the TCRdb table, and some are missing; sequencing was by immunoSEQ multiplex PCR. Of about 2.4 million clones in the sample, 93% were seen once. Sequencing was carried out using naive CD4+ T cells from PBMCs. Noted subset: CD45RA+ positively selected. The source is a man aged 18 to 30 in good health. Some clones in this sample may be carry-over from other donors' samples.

CDR3 region: CASSQRLADTGELFF. The CDR3, as DNA: TGCGCCAGCAGCCAACGACTAGCGGACACCGGGGAGCTGTTTTTT. This rearrangement joins TRBV5-1 to TRBJ2-2; 9 nucleotides agree with TRBD2. Germline V gene sequence: CDR1 SGHRS, CDR2 YFSETQ. The trim removed 4 bases at V and 3 bases at J, leaving 4 bases unmatched. There are 15 residues in the CDR3.

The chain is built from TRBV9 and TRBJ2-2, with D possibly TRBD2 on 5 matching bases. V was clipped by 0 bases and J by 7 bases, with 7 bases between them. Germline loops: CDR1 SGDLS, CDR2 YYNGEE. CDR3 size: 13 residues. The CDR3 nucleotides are TGTGCCAGCAGCGTAGAAGAGGGCGGGGAGCTGTTTTTT. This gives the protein CASSVEEGGELFF.

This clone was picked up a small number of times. In nucleotides, the CDR3 is TGTGCCTGGAACGTGAATAGCAATCAGCCCCAGCATTTT. It translates to CAWNVNSNQPQHF. The V gene is TRBV30, the J gene TRBJ1-5; D call uncertain. The CDR3 covers 13 residues. The V end lost 4 bases, the J end lost 0 bases, and 7 bases lay between the germline ends. Germline CDR1 reads GTSNPN; CDR2 reads SVGIG (reference sequence).

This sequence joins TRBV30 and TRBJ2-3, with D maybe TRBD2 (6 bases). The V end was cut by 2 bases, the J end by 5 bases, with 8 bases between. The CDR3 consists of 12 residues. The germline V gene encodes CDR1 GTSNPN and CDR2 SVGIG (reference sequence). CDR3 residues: CAWSHGGDTQYF. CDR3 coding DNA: TGTGCCTGGAGTCACGGGGGAGATACGCAGTATTTT.

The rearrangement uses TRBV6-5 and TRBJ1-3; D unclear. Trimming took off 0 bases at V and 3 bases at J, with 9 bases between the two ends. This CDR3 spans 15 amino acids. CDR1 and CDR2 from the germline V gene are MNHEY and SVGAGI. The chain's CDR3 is CASSYSTMGGNTIYF. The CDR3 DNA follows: TGTGCCAGCAGTTACTCCACGATGGGTGGAAACACCATATATTTT.

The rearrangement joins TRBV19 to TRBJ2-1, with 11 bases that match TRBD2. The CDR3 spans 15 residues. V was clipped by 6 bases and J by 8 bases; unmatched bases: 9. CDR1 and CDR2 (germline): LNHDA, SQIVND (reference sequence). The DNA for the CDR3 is TGTGCCAGTAGCTCCCTAGCGGGAGGTTGGGATGAGCAGTTCTTC. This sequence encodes CASSSLAGGWDEQFF. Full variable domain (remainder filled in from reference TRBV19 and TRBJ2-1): DGGITQSPKYLFRKEGQNVTLSCEQNLNHDAMYWYRQDPGQGLRLIYYSQIVNDFQKGDIAEGYSVSREKKESFPLTVTSAQKNPTAFYLCASSSLAGGWDEQFFGPGTRLTVL.

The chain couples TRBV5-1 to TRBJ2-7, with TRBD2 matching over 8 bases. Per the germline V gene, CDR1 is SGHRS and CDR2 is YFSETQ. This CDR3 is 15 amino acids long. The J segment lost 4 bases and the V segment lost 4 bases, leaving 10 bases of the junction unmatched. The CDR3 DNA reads TGCGCCAGCAGCACCTCGGGAGGGCCTGGGTACGAGCAGTACTTC. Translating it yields CASSTSGGPGYEQYF.

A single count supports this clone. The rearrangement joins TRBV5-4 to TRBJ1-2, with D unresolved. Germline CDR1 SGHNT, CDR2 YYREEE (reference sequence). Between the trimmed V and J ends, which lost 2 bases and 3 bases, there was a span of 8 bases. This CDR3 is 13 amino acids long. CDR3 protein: CASSFAGDYGYTF. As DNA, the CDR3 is TGTGCCAGCAGCTTTGCGGGAGACTATGGCTACACCTTC.

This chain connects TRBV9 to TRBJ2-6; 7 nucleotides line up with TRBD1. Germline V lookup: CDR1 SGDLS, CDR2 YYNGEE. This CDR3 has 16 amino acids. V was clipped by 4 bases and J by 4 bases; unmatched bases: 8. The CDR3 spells CASSKQGSLGANVLTF. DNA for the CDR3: TGTGCCAGCAGCAAACAGGGGAGTTTGGGGGCCAACGTCCTGACTTTC.

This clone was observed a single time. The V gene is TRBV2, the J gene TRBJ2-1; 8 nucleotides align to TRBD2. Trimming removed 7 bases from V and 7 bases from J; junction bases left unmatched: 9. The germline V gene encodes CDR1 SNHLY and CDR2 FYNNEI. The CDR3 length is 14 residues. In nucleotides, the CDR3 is TGTGCCAGCATTATTCTTTCGGGGGGGAATGAGCAGTTCTTC. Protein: CASIILSGGNEQFF.

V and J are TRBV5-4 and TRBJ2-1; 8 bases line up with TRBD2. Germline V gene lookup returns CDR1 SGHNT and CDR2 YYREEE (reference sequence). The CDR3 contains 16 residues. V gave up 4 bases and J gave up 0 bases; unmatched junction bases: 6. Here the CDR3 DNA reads TGTGCCAGCAGCAGGATGAGCGGGAGCTCCTACAATGAGCAGTTCTTC. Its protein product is CASSRMSGSSYNEQFF.

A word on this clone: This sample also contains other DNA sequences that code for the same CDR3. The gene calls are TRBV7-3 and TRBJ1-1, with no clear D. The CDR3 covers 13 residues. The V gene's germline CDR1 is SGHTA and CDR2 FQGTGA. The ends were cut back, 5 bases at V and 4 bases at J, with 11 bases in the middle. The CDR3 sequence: CASSPTVSTEAFF. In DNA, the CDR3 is TGTGCCAGCAGCCCAACGGTGAGCACTGAAGCTTTCTTT.

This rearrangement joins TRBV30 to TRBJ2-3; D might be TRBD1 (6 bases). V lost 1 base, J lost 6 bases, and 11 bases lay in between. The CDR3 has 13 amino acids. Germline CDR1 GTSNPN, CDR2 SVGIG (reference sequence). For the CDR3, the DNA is TGTGCCTGGAGTGACCCCCAGGGGGATACGCAGTATTTT. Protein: CAWSDPQGDTQYF.

The CDR3 DNA follows: TGTGCCAGCAGTTTAAGAAACGGGGAGCTGTTTTTT. It is translated as CASSLRNGELFF. The chain combines TRBV28 with TRBJ2-2; D unresolved. The CDR3 is made up of 12 amino acids. Trimming left V 2 bases short and J 7 bases short, with 5 bases between. Germline V gives CDR1 MDHEN, CDR2 SYDVKM.

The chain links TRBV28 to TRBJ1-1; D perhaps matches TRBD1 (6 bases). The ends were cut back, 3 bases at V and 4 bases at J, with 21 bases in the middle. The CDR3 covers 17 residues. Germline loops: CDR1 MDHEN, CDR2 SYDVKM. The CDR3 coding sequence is TGTGCCAGCAGTTTCGAGCTCGGCAGGGGTGGTCGCACTGAAGCTTTCTTT. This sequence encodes CASSFELGRGGRTEAFF.

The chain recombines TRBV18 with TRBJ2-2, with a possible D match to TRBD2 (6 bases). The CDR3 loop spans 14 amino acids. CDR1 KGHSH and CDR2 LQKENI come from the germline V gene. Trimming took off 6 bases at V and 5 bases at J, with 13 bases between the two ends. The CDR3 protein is CASSPAEGTGELFF. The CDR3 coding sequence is TGTGCCAGCTCGCCAGCGGAGGGAACCGGGGAGCTGTTTTTT. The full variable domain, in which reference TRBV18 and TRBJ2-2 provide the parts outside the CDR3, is NAGVMQNPRHLVRRRGQEARLRCSPMKGHSHVYWYRQLPEEGLKFMVYLQKENIIDESGMPKERFSAEFPKEGPSILRIQQVVRGDSAAYFCASSPAEGTGELFFGEGSRLTVL.

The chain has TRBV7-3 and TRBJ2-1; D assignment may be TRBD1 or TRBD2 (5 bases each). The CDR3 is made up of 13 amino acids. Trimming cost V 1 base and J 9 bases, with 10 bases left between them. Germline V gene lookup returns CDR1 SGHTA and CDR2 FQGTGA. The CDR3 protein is CASSLRGAGEQFF. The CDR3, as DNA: TGTGCCAGCAGCTTAAGAGGGGCGGGTGAGCAGTTCTTC. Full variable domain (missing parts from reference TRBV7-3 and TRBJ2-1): GAGVSQTPSNKVTEKGKYVELRCDPISGHTALYWYRQSLGQGPEFLIYFQGTGAADDSGLPNDRFFAVRPEGSVSTLKIQRTERGDSAVYLCASSLRGAGEQFFGPGTRLTVL.

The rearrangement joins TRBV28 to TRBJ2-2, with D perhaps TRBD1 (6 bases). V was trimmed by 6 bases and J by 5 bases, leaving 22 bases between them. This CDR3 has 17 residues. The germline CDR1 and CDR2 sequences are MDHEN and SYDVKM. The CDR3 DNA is TGTGCCAGCAGCTTAGGGCTCCTGGGGCAGGGGACCGGGGAGCTGTTTTTT. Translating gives CASSLGLLGQGTGELFF.

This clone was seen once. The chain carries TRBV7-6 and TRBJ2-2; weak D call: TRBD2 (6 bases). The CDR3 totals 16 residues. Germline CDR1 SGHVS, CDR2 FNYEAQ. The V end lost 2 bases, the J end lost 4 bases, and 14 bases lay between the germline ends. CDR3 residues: CASSLRLGGSTGELFF. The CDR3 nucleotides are TGTGCCAGCAGCTTACGGTTGGGGGGTTCCACCGGGGAGCTGTTTTTT.

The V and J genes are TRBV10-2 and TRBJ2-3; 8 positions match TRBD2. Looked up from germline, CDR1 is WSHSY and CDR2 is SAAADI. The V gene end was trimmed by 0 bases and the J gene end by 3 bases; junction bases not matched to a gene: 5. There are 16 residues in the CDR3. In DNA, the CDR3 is TGCGCCAGCAGTGAGTCGATAGCGGGGCCAACAGATACGCAGTATTTT. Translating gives CASSESIAGPTDTQYF.

The CDR3 sequence: CASSLALGRGLQETQYF. Here the CDR3 DNA reads TGTGCCAGCAGCTTGGCCCTTGGGAGGGGGCTACAAGAGACCCAGTACTTC. The J gene is TRBJ2-5, the V gene TRBV5-4; the D call may be TRBD1 or TRBD2 (7 bases each). The V gene lost 0 bases and the J gene lost 2 bases, with 17 bases spanning the gap. Looked up from germline, CDR1 is SGHNT and CDR2 is YYREEE (reference sequence). The CDR3 is 17 amino acids.

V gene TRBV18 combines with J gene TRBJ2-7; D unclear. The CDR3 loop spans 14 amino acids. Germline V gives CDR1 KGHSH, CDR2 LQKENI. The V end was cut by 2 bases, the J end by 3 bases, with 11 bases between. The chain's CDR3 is CASSPGVTNYEQYF. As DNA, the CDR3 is TGTGCCAGCTCACCAGGGGTAACCAACTACGAGCAGTACTTC. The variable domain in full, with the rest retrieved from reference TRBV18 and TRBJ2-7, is NAGVMQNPRHLVRRRGQEARLRCSPMKGHSHVYWYRQLPEEGLKFMVYLQKENIIDESGMPKERFSAEFPKEGPSILRIQQVVRGDSAAYFCASSPGVTNYEQYFGPGTRLTVT.

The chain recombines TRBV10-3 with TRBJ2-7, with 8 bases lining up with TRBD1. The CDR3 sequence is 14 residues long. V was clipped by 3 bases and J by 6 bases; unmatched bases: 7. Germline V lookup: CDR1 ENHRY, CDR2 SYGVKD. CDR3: CAISDRRTGSEQYF. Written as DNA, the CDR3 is TGTGCCATCAGTGATCGGAGGACAGGGTCCGAGCAGTACTTC.

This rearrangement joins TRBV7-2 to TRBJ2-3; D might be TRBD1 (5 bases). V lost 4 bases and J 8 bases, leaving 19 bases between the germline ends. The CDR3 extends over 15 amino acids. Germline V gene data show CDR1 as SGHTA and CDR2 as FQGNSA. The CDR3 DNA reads TGTGCCAGCAGCTCCCAGGGTTCCCCCCAGGGTACGCAGTATTTT. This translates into CASSSQGSPQGTQYF.

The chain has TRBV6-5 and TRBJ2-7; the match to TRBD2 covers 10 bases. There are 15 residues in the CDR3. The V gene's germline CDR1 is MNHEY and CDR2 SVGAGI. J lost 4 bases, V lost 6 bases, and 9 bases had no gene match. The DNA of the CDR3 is TGTGCCAGCAGGGACAGCGGGAGGGCCTCTTACGAGCAGTACTTC. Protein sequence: CASRDSGRASYEQYF.

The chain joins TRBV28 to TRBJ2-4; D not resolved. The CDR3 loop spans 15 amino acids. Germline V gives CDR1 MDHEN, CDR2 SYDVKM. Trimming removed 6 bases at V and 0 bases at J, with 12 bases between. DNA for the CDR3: TGTGCCAGCAGGTCGACATCACTAGCCAAAAACATTCAGTACTTC. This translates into CASRSTSLAKNIQYF.

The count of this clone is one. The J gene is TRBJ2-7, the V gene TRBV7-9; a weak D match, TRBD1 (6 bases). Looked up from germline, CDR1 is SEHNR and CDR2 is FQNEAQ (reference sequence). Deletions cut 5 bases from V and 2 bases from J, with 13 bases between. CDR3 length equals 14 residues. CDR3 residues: CASSIGQSAYEQYF. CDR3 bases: TGTGCCAGCAGCATCGGACAGTCGGCCTACGAGCAGTACTTC.

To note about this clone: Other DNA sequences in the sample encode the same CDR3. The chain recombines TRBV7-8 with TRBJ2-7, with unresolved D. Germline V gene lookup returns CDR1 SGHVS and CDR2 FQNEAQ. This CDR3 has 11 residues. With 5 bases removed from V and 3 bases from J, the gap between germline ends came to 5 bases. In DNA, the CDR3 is TGTGCCAGCAGCCCAAGCTACGAGCAGTACTTC. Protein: CASSPSYEQYF.

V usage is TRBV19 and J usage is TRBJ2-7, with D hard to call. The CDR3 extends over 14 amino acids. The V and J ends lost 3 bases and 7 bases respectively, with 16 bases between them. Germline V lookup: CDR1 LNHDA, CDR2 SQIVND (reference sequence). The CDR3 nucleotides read TGTGCCAGTAGTATTGTGAGATCCTCTAGAGAGCAGTACTTC. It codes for CASSIVRSSREQYF.

The CDR3 loop is CAWTLRGNMNTEAFF. CDR3 in DNA: TGTGCCTGGACCCTAAGGGGGAACATGAACACTGAAGCTTTCTTT. The V gene is TRBV30, the J gene TRBJ1-1; perhaps TRBD1 as D (6 bases). This CDR3 has 15 amino acids. Germline V gene lookup returns CDR1 GTSNPN and CDR2 SVGIG (reference sequence). Between the trimmed V and J ends, which lost 4 bases and 0 bases, there was a span of 15 bases. The full variable domain, with the rest looked up from reference TRBV30 and TRBJ1-1, is SQTIHQWPATLVQPVGSPLSLECTVEGTSNPNLYWYRQAAGRGLQLLFYSVGIGQISSEVPQNLSASRPQDRQFILSSKKLLLSDSGFYLCAWTLRGNMNTEAFFGQGTRLTVV.